The rows below give T cell receptor beta chains drawn from one sample of a study of T cell responses to AZD1222 COVID-19 vaccine. TCRdb's table, derived via immunoSEQ multiplex PCR, lists solely in-frame clones and lacks some. The sample carries 150,000 to 200,000 clones, about 90% recorded once. Sequences were derived from peripheral blood, sampled on day 0 of AZD1222 vaccination. Receptors originate from an adult in good health. The CDR3 runs from the conserved cysteine through the conserved F or W. Each record gives: V gene, D gene, J gene, CDR3 length, clone size, CDR3 protein. The D gene is left open where the match is weak. Rows give clone size only sometimes, using once, few, many, or a class for an expanded clone.

v_call: TRBV7-2; d_call: NA; j_call: TRBJ1-5; cdr3_length: 17; clone_size: NA; cdr3_aa: CASSLVRGGFSNQPQHF
v_call: TRBV9; d_call: NA; j_call: TRBJ2-3; cdr3_length: 17; clone_size: NA; cdr3_aa: CASSVAAGGSRADTQYF
v_call: TRBV19; d_call: NA; j_call: TRBJ1-1; cdr3_length: 13; clone_size: NA; cdr3_aa: CASSKQVNTEAFF
v_call: TRBV6-5; d_call: NA; j_call: TRBJ2-3; cdr3_length: 15; clone_size: NA; cdr3_aa: CASTPTTLRTDTQYF
v_call: TRBV7-3; d_call: NA; j_call: TRBJ2-3; cdr3_length: 12; clone_size: once; cdr3_aa: CASSAPRGRVHF
v_call: TRBV4-3; d_call: NA; j_call: TRBJ2-7; cdr3_length: 13; clone_size: NA; cdr3_aa: CASSQELGYEQYF
v_call: TRBV30; d_call: NA; j_call: TRBJ2-7; cdr3_length: 10; clone_size: NA; cdr3_aa: CAWGDYEQYF
v_call: TRBV7-3; d_call: TRBD2; j_call: TRBJ2-7; cdr3_length: 14; clone_size: once; cdr3_aa: CASSLLAPPYEQYF
v_call: TRBV19; d_call: NA; j_call: TRBJ1-1; cdr3_length: 16; clone_size: NA; cdr3_aa: CASTLSGRTRNTEAFF
v_call: TRBV28; d_call: TRBD1; j_call: TRBJ2-7; cdr3_length: 15; clone_size: NA; cdr3_aa: CASSLPGQGAYEQYF